These 15 T cell receptor beta chains originate from one sample sequenced in a study of T cells in Graves' hyperthyroidism and ophthalmopathy. Amplified TCR beta CDR3 regions derived from RNA transcripts. During a first-round RT-PCR of the TCR CDR3, the HTBI primer set was used. In TCRdb, the multiplex PCR reads were re-called with MiXCR into one record per CDR3 protein. Of about 570,000 distinct CDR3 sequences in the sample, 12% to 15% were seen once. Sequenced input: blood. The receptors here all came from a woman aged 40 to 49 with Graves' hyperthyroidism.

This clonotype was seen at least ten times. The chain has TRBV6-2 or TRBV6-3 and TRBJ1-2; D unclear. The CDR3 spans 14 residues. V was pared by 2 bases and J by 2 bases, with 9 bases between. Germline-derived CDR1 and CDR2 are MNHEY and SVGEGT. CDR3 nucleotides: TGTGCCAGCAGTTACGAGCAGTTAAACTATGGCTACACCTTC. Amino acid sequence: CASSYEQLNYGYTF.

This clonotype was seen at least ten times. J is TRBJ2-3 and V is TRBV6-1, with D unresolved. This CDR3 is 16 amino acids long. Germline-derived CDR1 and CDR2 are MNHNS and SASEGT. Trimming took 1 base from V and 3 from J, leaving 14 bases between them. CDR3 sequence reads: CASSEEVASRTDTQYF. CDR3 in DNA: TGTGCCAGCAGTGAAGAAGTAGCAAGTCGGACAGATACGCAGTATTTT.

This clonotype was found many times. CDR3 residues: CASSEAPWTASTNEKLFF. The CDR3 coding sequence is TGTGCCAGCAGTGAAGCCCCCTGGACAGCCTCAACTAATGAAAAACTGTTTTTT. V gene TRBV6-1 combines with J gene TRBJ1-4, with D perhaps TRBD1 (6 bases). CDR1 MNHNS and CDR2 SASEGT come from the germline V gene. V dropped 0 bases and J dropped 0 bases, with 14 bases sitting between them. CDR3 size: 18 residues.

In this sample, this clonotype turned up a few times. The J gene is TRBJ1-2, the V gene TRBV6-5; TRBD1 is a possible D gene (5 bases). This CDR3 spans 14 amino acids. The V end lost 0 bases, the J end lost 0 bases, and 5 bases lay between the germline ends. Germline V lookup: CDR1 MNHEY, CDR2 SVGAGI. CDR3 amino acids: CASSYSDTNYGYTF. CDR3 in DNA: TGTGCCAGCAGTTACTCGGACACTAACTATGGCTACACCTTC.

This sequence joins TRBV4-1 and TRBJ1-1; 9 bases are a match to TRBD1. Germline V lookup: CDR1 MGHRA, CDR2 YSYEKL. The CDR3 sequence is 17 residues long. With V trimmed by 1 base and J by 4 bases, 10 bases remained unmatched. Here the CDR3 reads CASSQAMGTGQGTEAFF. The CDR3 coding sequence is TGCGCCAGCAGCCAAGCAATGGGGACAGGGCAGGGCACTGAAGCTTTCTTT.

The V gene is TRBV9, the J gene TRBJ2-3; the match to TRBD1 covers 7 bases. The CDR3 runs to 16 residues. The ends lost 0 bases at V and 4 bases at J; junction bases unmatched: 8. The V gene's germline CDR1 is SGDLS and CDR2 YYNGEE. In DNA, the CDR3 is TGTGCCAGCAGCGTAGGTGTAGGGGGCTCATCAGATACGCAGTATTTT. Its translation is CASSVGVGGSSDTQYF.

This rearrangement joins TRBV2 to TRBJ2-5; 7 bases agree with TRBD1. The CDR3 sequence is 18 residues long. Germline CDR1 SNHLY, CDR2 FYNNEI. The V segment lost 4 bases and the J segment 2 bases; nucleotides outside the gene matches: 16. CDR3 in amino acids: CASSGQGVPRATQETQYF. The CDR3, as DNA: TGTGCCAGCAGTGGGCAGGGGGTCCCCCGCGCTACTCAAGAGACCCAGTACTTC.

This sequence joins TRBV19 and TRBJ2-1, with 11 nucleotides matching TRBD1. CDR3 length: 15 amino acids. Germline V gene lookup returns CDR1 LNHDA and CDR2 SQIVND (reference sequence). Losses at the gene ends were 6 bases for V and 10 bases for J; bases not matched to a gene: 11. The CDR3, as DNA: TGTGCCAGTAGCCTAACCGGGACAGGGGGATGGGAGCAGTTCTTC. It encodes CASSLTGTGGWEQFF.

This clonotype was observed at least ten times. V gene TRBV2 combines with J gene TRBJ2-1, with 8 bases aligning to TRBD2. The CDR3 runs to 15 residues. Germline CDR1 reads SNHLY; CDR2 reads FYNNEI. V was clipped by 1 base and J by 5 bases; unmatched bases: 4. The CDR3 spells CASSEVLAGHNEQFF. As DNA, the CDR3 is TGTGCCAGCAGTGAAGTGCTAGCGGGCCACAATGAGCAGTTCTTC.

In its sample, this clonotype was seen many times. This chain connects TRBV3-1 to TRBJ2-5; D is perhaps TRBD1 (5 bases). Germline values: CDR1 LGHDT, CDR2 YNNKEL (reference sequence). The CDR3 extends over 13 amino acids. Trimming removed 3 bases from V and 4 bases from J, with 9 bases in between. Here the CDR3 reads CASSQGRRETQYF. The CDR3 nucleotides are TGTGCCAGCAGCCAGGGGCGGCGAGAGACCCAGTACTTC.

V usage is TRBV10-2 and J usage is TRBJ2-7, with D unclear. The V and J ends lost 7 bases and 3 bases respectively, with 10 bases between them. The CDR3 spans 12 residues. The germline V gene encodes CDR1 WSHSY and CDR2 SAAADI. CDR3 in amino acids: CASISAVYEQYF. The CDR3 DNA reads as TGCGCCAGCATAAGCGCGGTCTACGAGCAGTACTTC.

This clonotype was picked up many times. CDR3 sequence: CASSFIGASNQPQHF. The CDR3 DNA reads TGTGCCAGCAGCTTTATCGGGGCGAGCAATCAGCCCCAGCATTTT. The rearrangement uses TRBV5-5 and TRBJ1-5, with a tentative D call TRBD1 (5 bases). CDR1 SGHKS and CDR2 YYEKEE come from the germline V gene (reference sequence). Trimming shortened V by 2 bases and J by 1 base, and 10 bases separated the two germline ends. The CDR3 length is 15 residues.

This rearrangement joins TRBV18 to TRBJ2-1; TRBD1 matches 9 bases. Losses at the gene ends were 7 bases for V and 4 bases for J; bases not matched to a gene: 5. Germline CDR1 KGHSH, CDR2 LQKENI. This CDR3 spans 14 amino acids. This CDR3 is CASCATGGYNEQFF. The CDR3 DNA reads as TGTGCCAGCTGTGCGACAGGGGGGTACAATGAGCAGTTCTTC. Full variable domain (outside the CDR3, taken from reference TRBV18 and TRBJ2-1): NAGVMQNPRHLVRRRGQEARLRCSPMKGHSHVYWYRQLPEEGLKFMVYLQKENIIDESGMPKERFSAEFPKEGPSILRIQQVVRGDSAAYFCASCATGGYNEQFFGPGTRLTVL.

This clonotype was counted many times. The chain is built from TRBV27 and TRBJ1-2; TRBD1 matches at 8 bases. J was trimmed by 9 bases and V by 5 bases; bases with no gene match: 14. The CDR3 covers 15 residues. Germline assignment: CDR1 MNHEY and CDR2 SMNVEV (reference sequence). The CDR3 reads CASSTTGGPLMSYTF. CDR3 nucleotides: TGTGCCAGCAGTACAACAGGGGGTCCCCTTATGAGCTACACCTTC.

This clonotype has a count of ten or more. This chain connects TRBV3-1 to TRBJ1-6, with a tentative D call TRBD1 (6 bases). Germline CDR1 reads LGHDT; CDR2 reads YNNKEL (reference sequence). V was clipped by 3 bases and J by 8 bases, with 14 bases between them. The CDR3 totals 15 residues. CDR3 loop: CASSQTTGSDSPLHF. The CDR3 DNA reads as TGTGCCAGCAGCCAGACTACAGGGAGCGATTCACCCCTCCACTTT.